Described below is a single TCR beta chain sequence and its context. Participants, about 18 to 89 years old, spanned about 26 US areas. Participant reports of clinical history set cohort assignment. These data originate in a study of blood T cell repertoires in COVID-19. Trimming took off 5 bases at V and 1 base at J, with 5 bases between the two ends. Per germline, CDR1 MNHEY and CDR2 SMNVEV (reference sequence). The CDR3 loop spans 12 amino acids. Data came from immunoSEQ multiplex PCR; TCRdb stores just in-frame clones and leaves some out. The table lists a few hundred thousand clones, approximately 87% of them singletons.

Sequencing was carried out using PBMCs or T cells enriched from blood (not recorded which). The chain recombines TRBV27 with TRBJ1-2; D gene ambiguous. This TCR was sampled from a man in his forties in a cohort exposed to, infected with or recovered from COVID-19 (not recorded which). CDR3: CASSRDNYGYTF. In DNA, the CDR3 is TGTGCCAGCAGTCGGGATAACTATGGCTACACCTTC.